This TCR beta chain was retrieved from a study of blood T cells in healthy people across ages. A second 7 to 11 cycle PCR used barcoded and J-beta primers. CDR3-containing paired-end reads numbering at least 2.5 million came from each sample. TCRdb redid the calling of the 5' RACE reads with MiXCR, one entry per CDR3 protein. The sample lists 800,000 to 900,000 distinct CDR3 sequences; 62% were seen once. Germline CDR1 reads LGHNA; CDR2 reads YNFKEQ. V lost 1 base and J 4 bases, leaving 12 bases between the germline ends. The CDR3 extends over 15 amino acids. This clonotype was picked up a small number of times. What it binds is unknown. Isolation recovered at least 6 million PBMCs from every sample. At least 5.5 micrograms of total RNA were extracted per sample. Overall study findings and caveats: Diversity figures based on one million T cells were deemed too low.

Material: blood. This chain joins TRBV4-2 and TRBJ2-3; D is undetermined. This TCR came from a man under 40 in good health. CDR3 nucleotides: TGTGCCAGCAGCCAAGGTGGGCCAGAACCAGATACGCAGTATTTT. The encoded protein is CASSQGGPEPDTQYF.